This T cell receptor (beta chain) appears in the sequencing data of a study of beta chain features in type 1 diabetes. The CDR3 is 15 residues long. The germline gives CDR1 MNHNS, CDR2 SASEGT. The ends were cut back, 8 bases at V and 0 bases at J, with 14 bases in the middle. The entirety of the isolated RNA underwent reverse transcription, so expressed TCRB transcripts were sequenced. The assay was immunoSEQ multiplex PCR, and TCRdb's table has in-frame clones only and misses some. The sample records around 250,000 clones, about 14% being singletons. General study findings and limits: A possible short-template PCR bias applies equally to patients and controls. Researchers report that Type 1 diabetes patients had moderately but significantly shorter TCRB CDR3s across all four CD4+ subsets. Among type 1 diabetes patients, VDJ junctions had fewer insertions and more deletions.

About this clone: Antigen: not known.

The authors took one heparinised blood draw, averaging approximately 110 mL, from each donor. The clonotype comes from a young man with type 1 diabetes. This chain links TRBV6-1 with TRBJ2-1, with D possibly matching TRBD2 (6 bases). The source material was naive CD4+ T cells from blood. The CDR3 region is CASRRTGDSYNEQFF. The CDR3, as DNA: TGTGCCAGCCGCAGGACGGGAGACTCCTACAATGAGCAGTTCTTC.